This record looks at one TCR beta chain sequence and its context. Antigen unknown. Via MiXCR, TCRdb re-called the RT-PCR reads, giving one row per CDR3 protein. The table records about 2,300 distinct CDR3 sequences, 82% of them present only once. V gave up 1 base and J gave up 7 bases, with 11 bases separating them. This CDR3 region has 14 residues. Per the germline V gene, CDR1 is SGHNT and CDR2 is YENEEA. These data originate in a study of yellow fever vaccine responses in identical twins. The study's findings and limits: Twins' T cell vaccine responses reportedly looked partly convergent, partly personalized.

This sequence originates from a woman aged 18 to 35 who received the yellow fever vaccine. The chain is built from TRBV11-3 and TRBJ2-1; TRBD2 might be the D (5 bases). This sample comprised T cells from blood (PBMCs), unsorted or a sorted subset (not recorded which), obtained before or after yellow fever vaccination (not recorded which). The CDR3: CASSLVPPGNEQFF. Written as DNA, the CDR3 is TGTGCCAGCAGCTTAGTTCCCCCGGGGAATGAGCAGTTCTTC. Using reference TRBV11-3 and TRBJ2-1 for the parts outside the CDR3, the full variable domain is EAGVVQSPRYKIIEKKQPVAFWCNPISGHNTLYWYLQNLGQGPELLIRYENEEAVDDSQLPKDRFSAERLKGVDSTLKIQPAELGDSAVYLCASSLVPPGNEQFFGPGTRLTVL.